The rows below give T cell receptor beta chains drawn from one sample of a study of T cell changes during pregnancy in multiple sclerosis. Data came from immunoSEQ multiplex PCR; TCRdb stores just in-frame clones and leaves some out. Counted here are 75,000 to 90,000 clones, around nine tenths occurring once; the ten biggest clones make up roughly 0.21%. Material: CD4+ T cells from peripheral blood mononuclear cells, obtained before pregnancy. These receptors came from a female donor with multiple sclerosis, enrolled in a pregnancy study. CDR3s include the opening cysteine and the closing phenylalanine or tryptophan. The D gene is left open where the match is weak. Not all rows give a size; the values are once, few, many and, for expanded clones, a class.

clone_size	d_call	v_call	j_call	cdr3_aa	cdr3_nt
once	NA	TRBV10-3	TRBJ2-2	CAISESSADTGELFF	TGTGCCATCAGTGAGTCGTCCGCGGACACCGGGGAGCTGTTTTTT
NA	NA	TRBV5-5	TRBJ2-7	CASSLDPGPYSYEQYF	TGTGCCAGCAGCTTGGATCCGGGTCCCTACTCCTACGAGCAGTACTTC
few	TRBD1	TRBV30	TRBJ2-2	CAWGGQGNTGELFF	TGTGCCTGGGGGGGACAGGGGAACACCGGGGAGCTGTTTTTT
NA	NA	TRBV5-1	TRBJ2-3	CASSLGQFTDTQYF	TGCGCCAGCAGCTTGGGACAGTTCACAGATACGCAGTATTTT
once	NA	TRBV28	TRBJ2-3	CASSPHQGKGGDTQYF	TGTGCCAGCAGTCCCCACCAGGGGAAGGGCGGAGATACGCAGTATTTT
NA	NA	TRBV11-2	TRBJ1-2	CASDPRGGQGDYGYTF	TGTGCCAGCGATCCCCGGGGGGGACAAGGGGACTATGGCTACACCTTC
NA	TRBD1	TRBV19	TRBJ1-5	CASWDRGLVKQPQHF	TGTGCCTCCTGGGACAGGGGGCTCGTAAAACAGCCCCAGCATTTT
NA	TRBD1	TRBV18	TRBJ1-1	CASSPGQADTEAFF	TGTGCCAGCTCCCCGGGACAGGCGGACACTGAAGCTTTCTTT
NA	NA	TRBV15	TRBJ2-3	CATSRSASTDTQYF	TGTGCCACCAGCAGGAGTGCTAGCACAGATACGCAGTATTTT
NA	TRBD1	TRBV5-8	TRBJ1-5	CASSLLQGARVQPQHF	TGTGCCAGCAGCTTACTACAGGGGGCGCGGGTTCAGCCCCAGCATTTT
NA	NA	TRBV5-4	TRBJ2-3	CASSLSPLSTDTQYF	TGTGCCAGCAGCTTGAGCCCCCTAAGCACAGATACGCAGTATTTT
NA	NA	TRBV4-1	TRBJ1-1	CASSQDGWNTEAFF	TGCGCCAGCAGCCAAGACGGGTGGAACACTGAAGCTTTCTTT
NA	TRBD1	TRBV5-4	TRBJ1-1	CASSFPLGTGGPEAFF	TGTGCCAGCAGCTTCCCCTTAGGGACAGGGGGACCTGAAGCTTTCTTT
NA	TRBD1	TRBV7-9	TRBJ1-4	CASTRDRRLGTNEKLFF	TGTGCCAGCACGAGGGACAGACGCCTGGGCACTAATGAAAAACTGTTTTTT
once	NA	TRBV5-6	TRBJ1-4	CASSLDLGDEKLFF	TGTGCCAGCAGCTTGGATCTCGGGGATGAAAAACTGTTTTTT
NA	TRBD1	TRBV30	TRBJ1-2	CAWESLGTGGGYTF	TGTGCCTGGGAGAGCCTCGGGACAGGGGGTGGCTACACCTTC
once	NA	TRBV7-6	TRBJ2-7	CASSPGPPGTYEQYF	TGTGCCAGCAGCCCCGGCCCGCCCGGGACCTACGAGCAGTACTTC
NA	TRBD1	TRBV7-8	TRBJ2-3	CASSFFRQGTDTQYF	TGTGCCAGCAGCTTCTTTCGACAGGGGACAGATACGCAGTATTTT
NA	TRBD1	TRBV28	TRBJ2-1	CASIQNWDRNSYNEQFF	TGTGCCAGCATCCAAAATTGGGACAGGAACTCCTACAATGAGCAGTTCTTC
NA	NA	TRBV5-1	TRBJ2-2	CASTDSGANTGELFF	TGCGCCAGCACTGATTCCGGGGCGAACACCGGGGAGCTGTTTTTT
NA	TRBD1	TRBV2	TRBJ2-3	CASSDPRQGEGTDTQYF	TGTGCCAGCAGTGATCCCCGACAGGGGGAGGGCACAGATACGCAGTATTTT
NA	NA	TRBV6-6	TRBJ1-1	CASSSWGEEAFF	TGTGCCAGCAGTTCATGGGGGGAGGAAGCTTTCTTT
NA	NA	TRBV6-1	TRBJ2-5	CASSILDTQETQYF	TGTGCCAGCAGTATACTAGACACTCAAGAGACCCAGTACTTC
NA	NA	TRBV19	TRBJ1-2	CASSIAADYGYTF	TGTGCCAGTAGTATTGCGGCAGACTATGGCTACACCTTC
NA	NA	TRBV29-1	TRBJ1-3	CSVGLGQSGNTIYF	TGCAGCGTCGGGCTGGGCCAGTCAGGGAACACCATATATTTT
NA	NA	TRBV9	TRBJ1-1	CASSVGPGREGMNTEAFF	TGTGCCAGCAGCGTAGGGCCCGGTAGGGAGGGAATGAACACTGAAGCTTTCTTT
NA	NA	TRBV15	TRBJ2-5	CATSRDAVGQETQYF	TGTGCCACCAGCAGAGACGCGGTGGGCCAAGAGACCCAGTACTTC
NA	NA	TRBV13	TRBJ2-7	CASSYMTDRSYEQYF	TGTGCCAGCAGCTATATGACCGACCGGAGCTACGAGCAGTACTTC
NA	NA	TRBV19	TRBJ1-1	CASSRDQGLGNTEAFF	TGTGCCAGTAGCCGTGATCAGGGGCTAGGGAACACTGAAGCTTTCTTT